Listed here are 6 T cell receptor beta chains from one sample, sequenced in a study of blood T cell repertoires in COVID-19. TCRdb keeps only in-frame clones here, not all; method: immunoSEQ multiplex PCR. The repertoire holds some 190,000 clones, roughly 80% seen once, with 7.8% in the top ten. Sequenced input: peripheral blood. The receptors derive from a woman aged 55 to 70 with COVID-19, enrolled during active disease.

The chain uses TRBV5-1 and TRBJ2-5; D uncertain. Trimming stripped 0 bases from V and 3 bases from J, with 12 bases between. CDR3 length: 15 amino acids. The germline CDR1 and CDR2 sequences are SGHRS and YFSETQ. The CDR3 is CASSLGSALKETQYF. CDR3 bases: TGCGCCAGCAGCTTGGGGTCTGCGCTGAAAGAGACCCAGTACTTC.

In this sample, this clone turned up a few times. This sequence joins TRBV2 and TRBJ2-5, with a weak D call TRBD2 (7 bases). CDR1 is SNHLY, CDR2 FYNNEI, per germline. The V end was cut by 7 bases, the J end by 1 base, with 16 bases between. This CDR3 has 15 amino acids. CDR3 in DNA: TGTGCCAGCACCTGGACTAGGGGGACCCAAGAGACCCAGTACTTC. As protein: CASTWTRGTQETQYF.

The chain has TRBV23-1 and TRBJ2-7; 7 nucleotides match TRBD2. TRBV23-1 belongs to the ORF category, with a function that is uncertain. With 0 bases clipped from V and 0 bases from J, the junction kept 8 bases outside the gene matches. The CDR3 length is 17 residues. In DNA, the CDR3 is TGCGCCAGCAGTCAATCGAGCGCAGCGGGGACCTCCTACGAGCAGTACTTC. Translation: CASSQSSAAGTSYEQYF.

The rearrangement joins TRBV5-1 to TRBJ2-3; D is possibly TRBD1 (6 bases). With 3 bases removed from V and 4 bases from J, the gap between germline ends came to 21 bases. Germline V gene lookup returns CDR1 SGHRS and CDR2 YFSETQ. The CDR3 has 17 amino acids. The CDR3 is CASSSTGLTGMADTQYF. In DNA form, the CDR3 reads TGCGCCAGCAGCTCCACGGGCCTAACAGGGATGGCAGATACGCAGTATTTT.

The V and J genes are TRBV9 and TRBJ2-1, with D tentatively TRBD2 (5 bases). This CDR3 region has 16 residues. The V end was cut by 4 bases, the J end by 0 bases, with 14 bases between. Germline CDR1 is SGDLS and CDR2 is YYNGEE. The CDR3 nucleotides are TGTGCCAGCAGCTCGTCCGCTGCGGGCTCCTACAATGAGCAGTTCTTC. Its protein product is CASSSSAAGSYNEQFF. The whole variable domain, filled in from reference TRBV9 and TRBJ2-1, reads DSGVTQTPKHLITATGQRVTLRCSPRSGDLSVYWYQQSLDQGLQFLIQYYNGEERAKGNILERFSAQQFPDLHSELNLSSLELGDSALYFCASSSSAAGSYNEQFFGPGTRLTVL.

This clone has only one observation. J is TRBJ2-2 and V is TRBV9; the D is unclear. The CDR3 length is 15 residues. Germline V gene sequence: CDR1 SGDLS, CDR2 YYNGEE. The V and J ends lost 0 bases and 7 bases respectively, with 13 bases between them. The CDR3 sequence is CASSVGLVSGGELFF. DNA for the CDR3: TGTGCCAGCAGCGTAGGGCTAGTCAGTGGCGGGGAGCTGTTTTTT.